This TCR beta chain was captured in a study of T cell changes during pregnancy in multiple sclerosis. Per germline, CDR1 SGHTA and CDR2 FQGNSA. Trimming shortened V by 2 bases and J by 7 bases, and 8 bases separated the two germline ends. The CDR3 is made up of 12 amino acids. Libraries were prepared by immunoSEQ multiplex PCR; TCRdb keeps only in-frame clonotypes and omits some of them. Of 70,000 to 90,000 clones listed, about 90% were seen once; the top ten hold 3.5%. Sequenced material: PBMCs, taken in the first trimester of pregnancy. The chain employs TRBV7-2 and TRBJ2-5; D call uncertain. The TCR originated in a female donor in good health, serving as a control in a pregnancy study. Some clones in this sample may be carry-over from other donors' samples. The CDR3 DNA reads as TGTGCCAGCAGCTTACGTTTCGGGACCCAGTACTTC. Residues: CASSLRFGTQYF.